This T cell receptor beta chain was observed in a study of CXCR3-negative and CXCR3-positive naive CD8 T cells (dated by TCRdb to the late 2010s). In terms of the full investigation: In total, about 140 million TRB reads were obtained, or roughly 1.5 +/- 0.3 million reads per library. Diversity and physicochemical repertoire analyses were performed on around 10 donors pooled from two independent experiments. TRBV-TRBJ cluster analysis included naive subsets from several donors and memory cells from 3 donors. General study outcomes and caveats: Compared with CXCR3-negative naive cells, CXCR3-positive naive cells had TRB CDR3s with higher hydrophobicity (lower Kidera factor 4), lower energy, and higher strength and volume indices. Surface CD5, linked to self-reactivity in mice, was comparable between naive subsets; TCR interaction strength was therefore also inferred from TRB CDR3 physicochemical properties. Both naive subsets had comparably high repertoire diversity, while memory CD8+ T cells had much lower repertoire diversity. Freshly isolated PBMCs were used for most assays because CXCR3 expression went down partially after cryopreservation. Naive CXCR3-negative and CXCR3-positive cells from the same donor showed similar TRBV-TRBJ usage, whereas memory cells showed distinct patterns.

For each CD8+ T cell subset, flow sorting was done in triplicate, and 250,000 to 300,000 cells per subset went directly into RLT lysis buffer. To keep memory contaminants out, a stringent definition of naive CD8+ T cells was applied: CD45RO-CCR7+CD27+CD95-. Using standard density gradient centrifugation, peripheral blood mononuclear cells were isolated from buffy coats. A FACSAria III was used to flow-sort naive CD8+ T cells into CXCR3-negative and CXCR3-positive populations. Total RNA was extracted from sorted cells using an RNeasy Mini Kit. Regarding this clonotype: What this receptor recognizes is not known.

The listed sequencing device is NextSeq 550. The Human TCR Profiling Kit (MiLaboratory) was used to prepare UMI-labeled 5' RACE TRB cDNA libraries. The full amount of extracted RNA was used for cDNA synthesis, and the full amount of resulting cDNA was used for PCR amplification. The libraries were made side by side, with each library going through the same number of PCR cycles. The published analysis was carried out like this. With a minimum of two reads required per UMI, MIGEC and MiXCR pulled out about 50,000 +/- 10,000 unique UMI-labeled TRB cDNA molecules from each library. On average, about 40,000 +/- 10,000 functional in-frame TRB CDR3 nucleotide clonotypes lacking stop codons were found per library. After downsampling to 5000 UMI-labeled TRB molecules per sample, diversity metrics such as normalized Shannon-Wiener and Chao1 were calculated in VDJtools. Clonotype-size-weighted physicochemical properties of the central five CDR3 residues (interaction energy, strength, volume and Kidera factor 4) were computed in VDJtools. TCRdb reprocessed the reads, and each CDR3 protein sequence is entered once, without DNA. It is TCRdb's table, rather than the study itself, that gives the V and J calls and clone size. In this sample's table one finds tens of thousands of distinct CDR3 sequences. The ten most abundant clones make up around 0.58% of the sample.

Taken from cysteine to phenylalanine, the CDR3 has 14 residues. There is no recorded DNA. The sequence was obtained from a human donor in good health. Some clones in this sample may be carry-over from other donors' samples. Sequenced sample: naive CXCR3+ CD8+ T cells from blood. The intended sense of this specimen's cell subset or site label: CD45RO-CCR7+CD27+CD95- naive CD8+ T cells expressing CXCR3 (TNR3+). The sequence is built from TRBV12-3 or TRBV12-4 and TRBJ2-3; TCRdb reports TRBD1, a call that lacks DNA to check it against. The CDR3 protein sequence reads: CASRDGQVSDTQYF.